Below are 2 T cell receptor beta chains sequenced from a single sample in a study of blood T cell repertoires in COVID-19 (dated by TCRdb to between 2020 and 2021). Library method: the immunoSEQ multiplex PCR assay. The immuneACCESS repertoire file appears here via TCRdb, limited to in-frame rearrangements. These files lack a portion of the clones; in checked studies, under half of the deficit traces to unresolved V genes, and the cause of the others is not known. The sample contains some 67,000 clones, 90% of them found a single time. The ten largest clones represent under 6.5% of the sample. The material sequenced was peripheral blood. The receptors shown here come from a woman between 18 and 30 years old with acute or convalescent COVID-19.

The chain uses TRBV15 and TRBJ2-1; TRBD2 matches at 10 bases. CDR3 length: 17 amino acids. The V and J ends lost 2 bases and 3 bases, in that order; junction bases with no gene match: 7. The germline V gene encodes CDR1 LNHNV and CDR2 YYDKDF (reference sequence). The CDR3 region has the DNA TGTGCCACCAGCAGATCCATAACTAGCGGGAACTACAATGAGCAGTTCTTC. Translated, it gives CATSRSITSGNYNEQFF. The variable domain in full, with the rest retrieved from reference TRBV15 and TRBJ2-1, is DAMVIQNPRYQVTQFGKPVTLSCSQTLNHNVMYWYQQKSSQAPKLLFHYYDKDFNNEADTPDNFQSRRPNTSFCFLDIRSPGLGDTAMYLCATSRSITSGNYNEQFFGPGTRLTVL.

The chain recombines TRBV15 with TRBJ2-7; no definite D call. Germline V lookup: CDR1 LNHNV, CDR2 YYDKDF (reference sequence). The CDR3 runs 16 residues. V lost 4 bases and J 5 bases, leaving 21 bases between the germline ends. CDR3 sequence (DNA): TGTGCCACCAGCACCGATCCTAGTATCCCCATCCACGAGCAGTACTTC. Protein sequence: CATSTDPSIPIHEQYF.